Shown below are 8 T cell receptor beta chains from a single sample sequenced in a study of T cells in Graves' hyperthyroidism and ophthalmopathy. TCR beta CDR3 regions were amplified from RNA. A set of HTBI primers served as the primers for a first-round RT-PCR of the TCR CDR3. Each CDR3 protein is one row after TCRdb ran MiXCR on the multiplex PCR reads. The table lists hundreds of thousands of distinct CDR3 sequences, approximately 40% of them singletons. The sample comprised blood. The receptors come from a man younger than 35 with Graves' hyperthyroidism.

There are many counts of this clonotype. The rearrangement links TRBV19 to TRBJ1-1; D remains unclear. Per the germline V gene, CDR1 is LNHDA and CDR2 is SQIVND (reference sequence). The V gene lost 7 bases and the J gene lost 1 base, with 10 bases spanning the gap. The CDR3 loop spans 13 amino acids. The CDR3 DNA sequence: TGTGCCAGTAACGGCGGATCGAACACTGAAGCTTTCTTT. It codes for CASNGGSNTEAFF. Combining the CDR3 with reference TRBV19 and TRBJ1-1 gives the whole variable domain DGGITQSPKYLFRKEGQNVTLSCEQNLNHDAMYWYRQDPGQGLRLIYYSQIVNDFQKGDIAEGYSVSREKKESFPLTVTSAQKNPTAFYLCASNGGSNTEAFFGQGTRLTVV.

The genes are TRBV25-1 and TRBJ2-1; D is perhaps TRBD2 (5 bases). Germline assignment: CDR1 MGHDK and CDR2 SYGVNS. There are 15 residues in the CDR3. Trimming cost V 1 base and J 3 bases, with 10 bases left between them. The CDR3, as DNA: TGTGCCAGCAGTGAATCCGTGGGGAGCTACAATGAGCAGTTCTTC. Translating gives CASSESVGSYNEQFF.

This clonotype was observed at least ten times. The J gene is TRBJ1-4, the V gene TRBV20-1; D unresolved. From germline, CDR1 is DFQATT and CDR2 SNEGSKA (reference sequence). The CDR3 is 11 amino acids. Written as DNA, the CDR3 is TGCAGCGCAGACGGGAATGAAAAACTGTTTTTT. Its translation is CSADGNEKLFF.

V gene TRBV12-3 or TRBV12-4 combines with J gene TRBJ2-7; D may be TRBD2 (6 bases). Trimming left V 6 bases short and J 5 bases short, with 14 bases between. This CDR3 is built from 13 residues. CDR3 in DNA: TGTGCCAGCAGGACTAGTTTCTTCGACGAGCAGTACTTC. Its translation: CASRTSFFDEQYF.

V usage is TRBV15 and J usage is TRBJ2-7, with D unclear. Germline V gives CDR1 LNHNV, CDR2 YYDKDF (reference sequence). Trimming left V 1 base short and J 3 bases short, with 10 bases between. The CDR3 contains 14 residues. CDR3 DNA sequence: TGTGCCACCAGCAGAGTTACTTACGGCTACGAGCAGTACTTC. Translating gives CATSRVTYGYEQYF.

The chain recombines TRBV6-5 with TRBJ1-5; 9 bases agree with TRBD1. Losses at the gene ends were 5 bases for V and 6 bases for J; bases not matched to a gene: 11. The V gene's germline CDR1 is MNHEY and CDR2 SVGAGI. CDR3 length equals 16 residues. CDR3 loop: CASSLPGTGKGQPQHF. CDR3 DNA: TGTGCCAGCAGTCTCCCAGGGACAGGGAAAGGTCAGCCCCAGCATTTT.

This clonotype was counted ten times or more. The chain recombines TRBV6-4 with TRBJ1-2; maybe TRBD1 (6 bases). The germline V and J ends were trimmed by 2 bases and 8 bases, with 12 bases remaining between them. The CDR3 loop spans 13 amino acids. Germline assignment: CDR1 MRHNA and CDR2 SNTAGT. CDR3 nucleotides: TGTGCCAGCAGTGACCCACAGGGTGAAGGCTACACCTTC. It translates to CASSDPQGEGYTF.

This CDR3 is CSSQGSSGGTDTQYF. The CDR3 DNA reads as TGCAGCTCCCAAGGTTCTAGCGGGGGGACAGATACGCAGTATTTT. The V call is TRBV29-1, the J call TRBJ2-3; the match to TRBD2 covers 11 bases. CDR3 length: 15 amino acids. The V gene end was trimmed by 8 bases and the J gene end by 3 bases; junction bases not matched to a gene: 10. Germline-derived CDR1 and CDR2 are SQVTM and ANQGSEA.